The 26 T cell receptor beta chains below come from one sample, sequenced in a study of blood T cell repertoires in COVID-19. Assay: immunoSEQ multiplex PCR; the TCRdb copy retains only in-frame clones and omits some. The sample has about 90,000 clones, approximately 86% seen once. Sequenced material: peripheral blood. The receptor source for this set is a man aged 80 or over with active or convalescent COVID-19.

The chain has TRBV14 and TRBJ1-6, with a tentative D call TRBD1 (5 bases). CDR1 and CDR2 from the germline V gene are SGHDN and FVKESK. This CDR3 has 15 amino acids. Deletions cut 1 base from V and 9 bases from J, with 13 bases between. The CDR3 coding sequence is TGTGCCAGCAGCCAAGTACCCACAAGGGGTTCACCCCTCCACTTT. This encodes CASSQVPTRGSPLHF.

This clone has just a few counts. The chain links TRBV4-3 to TRBJ2-1; TRBD2 might be the D (5 bases). The CDR3 loop spans 17 amino acids. Germline V gene data show CDR1 as LGHNA and CDR2 as YSLEER. The germline V and J ends were trimmed by 2 bases and 6 bases, with 20 bases remaining between them. The CDR3 region has the DNA TGCGCCAGCAGCCAAACTGCGGTACTAGATGAGATCAATGAGCAGTTCTTC. This translates into CASSQTAVLDEINEQFF.

The J gene is TRBJ1-1, the V gene TRBV5-4; tentatively, D is TRBD1 (6 bases). V was trimmed by 5 bases and J by 8 bases, leaving 19 bases between them. The V gene's germline CDR1 is SGHNT and CDR2 YYREEE (reference sequence). The CDR3 sequence is 14 residues long. CDR3 DNA sequence: TGTGCCAGCAGGCAACAGGGAGCGGTAGGAGAAGCTTTCTTT. This sequence encodes CASRQQGAVGEAFF.

V and J are TRBV7-2 and TRBJ2-2; 9 bases fit TRBD2. Germline lookup yields CDR1 SGHTA and CDR2 FQGNSA. The CDR3 extends over 12 amino acids. CDR3 DNA sequence: TGTGGGCGGGAGGGGAACACCGGGGAGCTGTTTTTT. This encodes CGREGNTGELFF.

The V call is TRBV4-3, the J call TRBJ2-5; 7 positions match TRBD1. The CDR3 runs 16 residues. Trimming took 4 bases from V and 0 from J; bases not matched to a gene: 8. Germline V gene data show CDR1 as LGHNA and CDR2 as YSLEER. CDR3 in amino acids: CASSLTPTGNQETQYF. The CDR3 nucleotides are TGCGCCAGCAGCCTCACCCCGACAGGGAACCAAGAGACCCAGTACTTC.

The chain links TRBV2 to TRBJ2-5; maybe TRBD2 (5 bases). This CDR3 has 14 amino acids. Per the germline V gene, CDR1 is SNHLY and CDR2 is FYNNEI. The V gene lost 7 bases and the J gene lost 3 bases, with 15 bases spanning the gap. CDR3 residues: CASTLASTEETQYF. CDR3 coding DNA: TGTGCCAGCACATTGGCTAGCACCGAAGAGACCCAGTACTTC.

The CDR3 region is CASFRDRVRTGELFF. DNA of the CDR3: TGCGCCAGCTTCCGGGACAGGGTTCGAACCGGGGAGCTGTTTTTT. This sequence joins TRBV5-1 and TRBJ2-2; 9 bases fit TRBD1. The J segment lost 5 bases and the V segment lost 7 bases, leaving 9 bases of the junction unmatched. CDR1 is SGHRS and CDR2 is YFSETQ in the germline V gene. CDR3 size: 15 residues.

The rearrangement uses TRBV30 and TRBJ2-1, with 13 bases that match TRBD2. This CDR3 region has 14 residues. V gave up 5 bases and J gave up 4 bases; unmatched junction bases: 2. Germline lookup yields CDR1 GTSNPN and CDR2 SVGIG (reference sequence). For the CDR3, the DNA is TGTGCCTGGGGGGGACTAGCGGGATACAATGAGCAGTTCTTC. Its protein product is CAWGGLAGYNEQFF.

The chain combines TRBV5-1 with TRBJ2-3, with a tentative D call TRBD1 (6 bases). V lost 0 bases, J lost 2 bases, and 13 bases lay in between. CDR3 size: 16 residues. Germline-derived CDR1 and CDR2 are SGHRS and YFSETQ. The CDR3 DNA reads as TGCGCCAGCAGCTTGGCGACGGGACAAGACACAGATACGCAGTATTTT. Its translation: CASSLATGQDTDTQYF.

In nucleotides, the CDR3 is TGTGCCAGCAGCTCCCGGGACACGGGCAGCGAGCAGTACTTC. Translation: CASSSRDTGSEQYF. The chain has TRBV5-6 and TRBJ2-7; a possible D gene is TRBD1 (6 bases). Between the trimmed V and J ends, which lost 3 bases and 6 bases, there was a span of 16 bases. The CDR3 is 14 amino acids. Germline CDR1 is SGHDT and CDR2 is YYEEEE. Based on the CDR3 plus reference TRBV5-6 and TRBJ2-7, the full variable domain is DAGVTQSPTHLIKTRGQQVTLRCSPKSGHDTVSWYQQALGQGPQFIFQYYEEEERQRGNFPDRFSGHQFPNYSSELNVNALLLGDSALYLCASSSRDTGSEQYFGPGTRLTVT.

The V gene is TRBV27, the J gene TRBJ2-7, with D perhaps matching TRBD2 (6 bases). V lost 0 bases to trimming and J lost 4 bases, with 13 bases between them. Germline loops: CDR1 MNHEY, CDR2 SMNVEV (reference sequence). CDR3 length: 15 amino acids. In DNA form, the CDR3 reads TGTGCCAGCAGTTTATCGGGGACTGGTGGTTACGAGCAGTACTTC. This translates into CASSLSGTGGYEQYF.

This clone was detected once. This chain links TRBV6-2 or TRBV6-3 with TRBJ1-1, with 9 bases that match TRBD1. CDR3 length equals 18 residues. Germline CDR1 MNHEY, CDR2 SVGEGT. With V trimmed by 6 bases and J by 4 bases, 18 bases remained unmatched. DNA of the CDR3: TGTGCCAGCAGCCCAATGGGGGGACAGGGACCCAGGGGCACTGAAGCTTTCTTT. The encoded protein is CASSPMGGQGPRGTEAFF.

V usage is TRBV5-1 and J usage is TRBJ1-1, with D possibly matching TRBD1 (5 bases). Trimming left V 4 bases short and J 1 base short, with 8 bases between. The CDR3 is 13 residues long. Germline CDR1 reads SGHRS; CDR2 reads YFSETQ. CDR3 DNA: TGCGCCAGCAGCCGTCAGGGGAACACTGAAGCTTTCTTT. It is translated as CASSRQGNTEAFF.

CDR3 DNA sequence: TGTGCCAGTAGTATTTTAGTCCTAGCGGGAGGTACCGGGGAGCTGTTTTTT. It yields the protein CASSILVLAGGTGELFF. The chain is built from TRBV19 and TRBJ2-2; 11 nucleotides align to TRBD2. In germline, CDR1 is LNHDA, CDR2 SQIVND (reference sequence). This CDR3 spans 17 amino acids. V trimming: 3 bases; J trimming: 5 bases; junction bases outside the gene matches: 8.

The V and J genes are TRBV5-5 and TRBJ2-1; D is possibly TRBD1 (7 bases). From germline, CDR1 is SGHKS and CDR2 YYEKEE (reference sequence). This CDR3 spans 18 amino acids. Trimming took off 4 bases at V and 5 bases at J, with 25 bases between the two ends. The CDR3 reads CASSRGTAFLQGNNEQFF. CDR3 coding DNA: TGTGCCAGCAGCCGCGGGACAGCGTTCCTTCAGGGTAACAATGAGCAGTTCTTC. The whole variable domain, filled in from reference TRBV5-5 and TRBJ2-1, reads DAGVTQSPTHLIKTRGQQVTLRCSPISGHKSVSWYQQVLGQGPQFIFQYYEKEERGRGNFPDRFSARQFPNYSSELNVNALLLGDSALYLCASSRGTAFLQGNNEQFFGPGTRLTVL.

This clone came up a few times. The J gene is TRBJ2-2, the V gene TRBV3-1 (or the pseudogene TRBV3-2); a weak D match, TRBD2 (6 bases). The CDR3 covers 14 residues. Germline-derived CDR1 and CDR2 are LGHDT and YNNKEL (reference sequence). Trimming took 4 bases from V and 6 from J, leaving 12 bases between them. CDR3 protein: CASSPRGVSGELFF. CDR3 DNA sequence: TGTGCCAGCAGCCCTCGCGGGGTATCCGGGGAGCTGTTTTTT.

This chain joins TRBV3-1 (or the pseudogene TRBV3-2) and TRBJ1-5; TRBD1 aligns across 8 bases. V was pared by 3 bases and J by 0 bases, with 4 bases of the junction left unmatched. Germline V gene sequence: CDR1 LGHDT, CDR2 YNNKEL (reference sequence). The CDR3 sequence is 16 residues long. The CDR3: CASSQGTGYSNQPQHF. In nucleotides, the CDR3 is TGTGCCAGCAGCCAGGGGACAGGATATAGCAATCAGCCCCAGCATTTT.

This chain joins TRBV15 and TRBJ2-3; 9 bases fit TRBD1. V gave up 3 bases and J gave up 2 bases; unmatched junction bases: 3. There are 15 residues in the CDR3. The germline gives CDR1 LNHNV, CDR2 YYDKDF (reference sequence). The CDR3 loop reads CATSRGQGNTDTQYF. The CDR3 DNA is TGTGCCACCAGCAGGGGACAGGGAAACACAGATACGCAGTATTTT.

The CDR3 is CASSLGYLEDNEQFF. The CDR3 bases are TGCGCCAGCAGCTTGGGTTATTTGGAGGACAATGAGCAGTTCTTC. The chain is built from TRBV5-1 and TRBJ2-1; TRBD2 is a possible D gene (5 bases). This CDR3 comprises 15 residues. V was clipped by 0 bases and J by 5 bases, with 12 bases between them. Germline V gene sequence: CDR1 SGHRS, CDR2 YFSETQ. The whole variable domain, filled in from reference TRBV5-1 and TRBJ2-1, reads KAGVTQTPRYLIKTRGQQVTLSCSPISGHRSVSWYQQTPGQGLQFLFEYFSETQRNKGNFPGRFSGRQFSNSRSEMNVSTLELGDSALYLCASSLGYLEDNEQFFGPGTRLTVL.

The chain is built from TRBV9 and TRBJ2-7; 8 nucleotides align to TRBD1. The junction had 7 bases not matched to a gene; V was cut back by 0 bases and J by 2 bases. The CDR3 is made up of 16 amino acids. CDR1 and CDR2 (germline): SGDLS, YYNGEE. Here the CDR3 reads CASSVGAGTGPYEQYF. Written as DNA, the CDR3 is TGTGCCAGCAGCGTAGGAGCCGGGACAGGACCCTACGAGCAGTACTTC. The full variable domain, its missing parts supplied by reference TRBV9 and TRBJ2-7, is DSGVTQTPKHLITATGQRVTLRCSPRSGDLSVYWYQQSLDQGLQFLIQYYNGEERAKGNILERFSAQQFPDLHSELNLSSLELGDSALYFCASSVGAGTGPYEQYFGPGTRLTVT.

This clone has more than one count but fewer than ten. The chain joins TRBV7-9 to TRBJ1-4; D perhaps matches TRBD1 (5 bases). This CDR3 contains 15 residues. V gave up 2 bases and J gave up 3 bases, with 10 bases separating them. Germline values: CDR1 SEHNR, CDR2 FQNEAQ (reference sequence). Here the CDR3 DNA reads TGTGCCAGCAGCTTAACAGGAACAGCTAATGAAAAACTGTTTTTT. This encodes CASSLTGTANEKLFF.

J is TRBJ1-1 and V is TRBV28; tentative D call: TRBD1 (5 bases). From germline, CDR1 is MDHEN and CDR2 SYDVKM. The CDR3 contains 12 residues. The CDR3 reads CTSGGMRTEAFF. CDR3 nucleotides: TGTACATCCGGGGGGATGAGGACTGAAGCTTTCTTT.

The chain has TRBV27 and TRBJ1-5; 7 nucleotides line up with TRBD1. Germline CDR1 is MNHEY and CDR2 is SMNVEV (reference sequence). V shed 6 bases and J 11 bases; nucleotides not matched to a gene: 10. This CDR3 comprises 13 residues. CDR3 residues: CASRPGQTLAQHF. The CDR3 DNA sequence: TGTGCCAGCAGACCGGGACAGACCTTGGCCCAGCATTTT.

This chain joins TRBV6-5 and TRBJ1-1, with D possibly TRBD1 on 6 matching bases. The length of the CDR3 is 15 residues. The germline CDR1 and CDR2 sequences are MNHEY and SVGAGI. Trimming stripped 5 bases from V and 1 base from J, with 14 bases between. The CDR3: CASSHTQGWNTEAFF. CDR3 in DNA: TGTGCCAGCAGTCACACACAGGGATGGAACACTGAAGCTTTCTTT.

The rearrangement links TRBV6-5 to TRBJ2-3; D gene uncertain. The CDR3 totals 15 residues. Trimming pared 6 bases from V and 10 bases from J, leaving 23 bases between. Germline V CDR1 and CDR2: MNHEY, SVGAGI. In nucleotides, the CDR3 is TGTGCCAGCAGCCCCATTTCGTTCTCATCCGGTCCGCAGTATTTT. This encodes CASSPISFSSGPQYF.

The chain links TRBV4-1 to TRBJ2-5; weak D call: TRBD2 (6 bases). Germline-derived CDR1 and CDR2 are MGHRA and YSYEKL. Trimming pared 0 bases from V and 5 bases from J, leaving 13 bases between. This CDR3 is 15 amino acids long. The CDR3 here is CASSQDQEGWETQYF. Here the CDR3 DNA reads TGCGCCAGCAGCCAAGATCAGGAGGGTTGGGAGACCCAGTACTTC.